Listed here is a single T cell receptor beta chain. What this receptor recognizes is not known. No base qualities exist here, and no much larger clone lies one base off it. Library preparation was by 5' RACE. The second PCR ran for roughly 6 to 11 cycles and used a J-beta primer mix along with a sample-barcoded 5' primer. Each TCR beta cDNA molecule received a unique molecular identifier from a template-switch 5' adaptor carrying 12 random nucleotides. Each sample yielded at least 3 million CDR3-containing paired-end reads. First-strand cDNA was synthesized from all RNA with the Mint cDNA synthesis kit, primed by a TRBC-specific oligonucleotide. Following uracil-DNA glycosylase treatment, all cDNA underwent a first 18-cycle PCR with the universal primers M1SS and BC2_uni_R. From the authors' description of their analysis: Each sample was normalized by randomly selecting 1 million high-quality reads, each carrying a distinct molecular identifier. Instead of being binned into consensus sequences, reads that shared molecular identifiers were thrown out. MiTCR, set to a Q25 quality threshold and the strictest error-elimination algorithm, was used for CDR3 identification, clonotype clustering and error correction. A nonparametric unseen species model with Euler transformation was used to estimate a lower bound on total TCR beta diversity. TCRdb reran the public reads through fastp at Q25 and MiXCR, keeping productive beta chains. Merged by CDR3 protein, the rows form single entries marked with the most common genes and DNA. The V and J calls were not made by the authors but by TCRdb's processing. The sample table holds over 1,500,000 distinct CDR3 sequences, of which about 39% were seen once. The ten top clones hold roughly 23% of the sample.

Donors were 39 systemically healthy Caucasian individuals from Russia aged about 6 to 100 years. Each donor gave ten milliliters of peripheral blood, drawn into EDTA-treated Vacutainer tubes. Ficoll-Paque density-gradient centrifugation was used to isolate PBMCs, with at least 7 million per sample. Trizol reagent was used to extract total RNA from PBMCs, with at least 5.5 micrograms per sample. For every donor, an aliquot of PBMCs went through flow cytometry to measure the percentages of naive CD45RAhigh/CD27high T cells. The germline ends are 8 bases apart after V is trimmed by 2 bases and J by 6 bases. The CDR3 measures 13 amino acids from cysteine to phenylalanine. Only the CDR3 portion is preserved as DNA: 39 bases, with reading frame beginning at the first base. The germline V gene (reference sequence) specifies MNHEY as CDR1 and SMNVEV as CDR2. The data derive from a study of blood T cells in healthy people across ages (dated by TCRdb to about 2015). At the level of the whole study: In model experiments, roughly one uniquely barcoded TCR beta cDNA molecule per two T cells was captured by template switching. Using deep sequencing normalized with unique cDNA molecular identifiers, the study measured how TCR beta repertoire diversity changes with age. Four age groups were formed from the donors: young (average about 15 years), middle-aged (approximately 40), aged (62) and long-lived (roughly 88). Donors of different ages were randomly distributed across sequencing lanes to avoid experimental bias. For two donors (one aged 18 to 30 and one aged 80 or older), the study analyzed two additional independent replicas of 1 million unique cDNA reads from the same blood draw.

On the study overall, not on this receptor specifically: Donor CMV infection status was unknown, potentially confounding age-related changes in expanded clonotypes. The percentage of naive T cells measured by flow cytometry correlated strongly with observed TCR beta diversity. Because profiling used bulk unsorted PBMCs, naive and antigen-experienced compartments could not be compared conclusively. Estimates of total diversity based on one million sequenced T cells were considered lower bounds and underestimates. Compared with the aged group, the long-lived group had more naive CD4+ T cells, fewer expanded clones and increased TCR diversity, a pattern suggesting age selection. Observed TCR beta diversity per million T cells fell roughly linearly with age, and a significant reduction was already apparent by age roughly 40.

This TCR came from a human donor in good health. The specimen was blood. The rearrangement combines TRBV27 with TRBJ2-1; the D gene is not confidently resolved. Read as DNA, the sequence is TGTGCCAGCAGTTTAGTACCGATCAATGAGCAGTTCTTC. The encoded protein is CASSLVPINEQFF.